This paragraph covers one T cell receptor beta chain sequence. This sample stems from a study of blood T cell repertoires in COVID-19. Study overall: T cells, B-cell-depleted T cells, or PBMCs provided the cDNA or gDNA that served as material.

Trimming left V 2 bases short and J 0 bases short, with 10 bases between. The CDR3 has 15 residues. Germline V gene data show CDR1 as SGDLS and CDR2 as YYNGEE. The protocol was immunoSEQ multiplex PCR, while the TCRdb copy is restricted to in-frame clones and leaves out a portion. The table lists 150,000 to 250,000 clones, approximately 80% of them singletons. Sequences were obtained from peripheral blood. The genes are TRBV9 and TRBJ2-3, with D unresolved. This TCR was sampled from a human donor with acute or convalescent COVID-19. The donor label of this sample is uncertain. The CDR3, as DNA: TGTGCCAGCAGCGTCGATCTTAGTAGCACAGATACGCAGTATTTT. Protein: CASSVDLSSTDTQYF. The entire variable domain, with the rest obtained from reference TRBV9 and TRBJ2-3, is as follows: DSGVTQTPKHLITATGQRVTLRCSPRSGDLSVYWYQQSLDQGLQFLIQYYNGEERAKGNILERFSAQQFPDLHSELNLSSLELGDSALYFCASSVDLSSTDTQYFGPGTRLTVL.